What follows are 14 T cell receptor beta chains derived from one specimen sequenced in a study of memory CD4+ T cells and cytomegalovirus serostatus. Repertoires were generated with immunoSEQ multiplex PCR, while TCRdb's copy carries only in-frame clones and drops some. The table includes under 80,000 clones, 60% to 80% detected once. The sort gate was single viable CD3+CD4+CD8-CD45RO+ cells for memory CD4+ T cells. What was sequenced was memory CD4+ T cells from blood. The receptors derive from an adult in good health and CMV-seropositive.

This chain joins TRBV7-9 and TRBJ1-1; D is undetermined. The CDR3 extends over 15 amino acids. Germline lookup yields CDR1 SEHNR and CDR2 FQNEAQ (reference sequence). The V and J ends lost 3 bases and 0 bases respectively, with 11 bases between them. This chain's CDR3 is CASSLNSPMNTEAFF. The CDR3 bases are TGTGCCAGCAGCTTGAACAGCCCCATGAACACTGAAGCTTTCTTT. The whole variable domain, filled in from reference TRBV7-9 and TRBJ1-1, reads DTGVSQNPRHKITKRGQNVTFRCDPISEHNRLYWYRQTLGQGPEFLTYFQNEAQLEKSRLLSDRFSAERPKGSFSTLEIQRTEQGDSAMYLCASSLNSPMNTEAFFGQGTRLTVV.

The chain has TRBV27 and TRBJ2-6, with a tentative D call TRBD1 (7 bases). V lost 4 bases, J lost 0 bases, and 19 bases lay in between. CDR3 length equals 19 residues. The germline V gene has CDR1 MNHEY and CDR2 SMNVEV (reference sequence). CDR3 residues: CASSWGPDRDSSGANVLTF. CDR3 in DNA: TGTGCCAGCAGTTGGGGCCCCGACAGGGACTCCTCTGGGGCCAACGTCCTGACTTTC.

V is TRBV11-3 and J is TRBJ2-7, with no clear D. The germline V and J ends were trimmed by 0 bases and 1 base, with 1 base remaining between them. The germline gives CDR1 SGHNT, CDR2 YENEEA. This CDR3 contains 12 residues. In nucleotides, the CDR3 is TGTGCCAGCAGCTTAGATTCCTACGAGCAGTACGTC. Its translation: CASSLDSYEQYV.

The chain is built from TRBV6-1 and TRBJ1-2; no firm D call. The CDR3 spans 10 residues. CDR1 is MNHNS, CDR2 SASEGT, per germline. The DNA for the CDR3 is TGTGCTGGTTGGTGGTATGGCTACACCTTC. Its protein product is CAGWWYGYTF.

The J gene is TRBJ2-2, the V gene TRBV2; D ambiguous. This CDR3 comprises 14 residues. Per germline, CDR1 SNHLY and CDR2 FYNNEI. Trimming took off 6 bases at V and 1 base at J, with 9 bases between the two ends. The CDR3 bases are TGTGCCAGCAGAATTCAGGTGAACACCGGGGAGCTGTTTTTT. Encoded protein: CASRIQVNTGELFF.

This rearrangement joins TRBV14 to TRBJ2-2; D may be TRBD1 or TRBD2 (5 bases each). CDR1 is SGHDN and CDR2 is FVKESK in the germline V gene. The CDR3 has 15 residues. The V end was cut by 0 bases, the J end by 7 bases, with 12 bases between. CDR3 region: CASSQDLGGFGELFF. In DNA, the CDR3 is TGTGCCAGCAGCCAAGATCTTGGGGGTTTCGGGGAGCTGTTTTTT.

The CDR3 sequence: CASSPPQGGYTF. CDR3 bases: TGTGCCAGCAGCCCTCCACAGGGAGGCTACACCTTC. This chain connects TRBV7-9 to TRBJ1-2; D is perhaps TRBD1 (6 bases). The CDR3 spans 12 residues. Trimming stripped 5 bases from V and 8 bases from J, with 12 bases between. CDR1 and CDR2 from the germline V gene are SEHNR and FQNEAQ (reference sequence).

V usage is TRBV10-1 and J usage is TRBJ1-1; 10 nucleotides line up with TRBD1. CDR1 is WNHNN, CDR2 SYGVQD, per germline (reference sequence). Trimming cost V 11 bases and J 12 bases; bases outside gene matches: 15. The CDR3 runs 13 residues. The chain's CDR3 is CAGGGHGTGATFF. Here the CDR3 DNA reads TGCGCCGGTGGTGGACACGGGACAGGGGCAACTTTCTTT.

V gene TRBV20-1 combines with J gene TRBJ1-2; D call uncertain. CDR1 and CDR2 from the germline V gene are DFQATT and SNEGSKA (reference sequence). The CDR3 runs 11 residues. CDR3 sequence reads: CSVPWDYGYTF. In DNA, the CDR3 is TGCAGCGTCCCTTGGGACTATGGCTACACCTTC.

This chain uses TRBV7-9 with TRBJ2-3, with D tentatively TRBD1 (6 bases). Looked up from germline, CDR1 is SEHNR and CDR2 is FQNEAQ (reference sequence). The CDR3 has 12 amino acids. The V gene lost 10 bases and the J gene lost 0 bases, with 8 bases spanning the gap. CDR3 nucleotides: TGTGCCACCACAGGGAGCACAGATACGCAGTATTTT. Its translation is CATTGSTDTQYF.

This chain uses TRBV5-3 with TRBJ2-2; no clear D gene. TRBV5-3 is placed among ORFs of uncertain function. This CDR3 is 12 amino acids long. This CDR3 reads CAPKVDTGELFF. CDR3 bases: TGTGCTCCGAAAGTGGACACCGGGGAGCTGTTTTTT.

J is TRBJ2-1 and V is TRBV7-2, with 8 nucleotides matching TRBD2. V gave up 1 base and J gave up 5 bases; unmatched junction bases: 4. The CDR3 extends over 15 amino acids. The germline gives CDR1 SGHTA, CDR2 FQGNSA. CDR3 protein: CASSLELAANNEQFF. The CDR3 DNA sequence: TGTGCCAGCAGCTTAGAACTAGCGGCAAACAATGAGCAGTTCTTC.

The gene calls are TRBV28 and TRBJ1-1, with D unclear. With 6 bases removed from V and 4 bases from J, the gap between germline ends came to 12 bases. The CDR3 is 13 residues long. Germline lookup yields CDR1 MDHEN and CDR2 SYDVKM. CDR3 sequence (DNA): TGTGCCAGCAGCAGTCGCCCGACCACTGAAGCTTTCTTT. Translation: CASSSRPTTEAFF.

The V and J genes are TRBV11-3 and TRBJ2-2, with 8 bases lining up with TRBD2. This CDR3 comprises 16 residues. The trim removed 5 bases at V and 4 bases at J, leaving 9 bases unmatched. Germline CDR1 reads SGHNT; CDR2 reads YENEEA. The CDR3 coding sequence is TGTGCCAGCAGCCCTGGCGGGGGGCAGGGCACCGGGGAGCTGTTTTTT. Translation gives CASSPGGGQGTGELFF. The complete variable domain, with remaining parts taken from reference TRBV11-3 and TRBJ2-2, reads EAGVVQSPRYKIIEKKQPVAFWCNPISGHNTLYWYLQNLGQGPELLIRYENEEAVDDSQLPKDRFSAERLKGVDSTLKIQPAELGDSAVYLCASSPGGGQGTGELFFGEGSRLTVL.